These 29 T cell receptor beta chains were all obtained from the same sample, sequenced in a study of T-cell reconstitution after alpha-beta-depleted transplantation in children. Preparing the TCRbeta library involved the use of unique molecular identifiers. TCRdb re-called the PCR reads with MiXCR, one entry per CDR3 protein. The data hold some 400,000 distinct CDR3 sequences, with about a fifth observed a single time. Sequencing used PBMCs from the stem cell graft donor, obtained from the stem cell graft. These receptors came from a human donor who donated a stem cell graft to a child with acute myeloid leukemia.

The chain recombines TRBV29-1 with TRBJ2-2; a possible D gene is TRBD1 (6 bases). The CDR3 loop spans 14 amino acids. The germline V and J ends were trimmed by 8 bases and 2 bases, with 15 bases remaining between them. The germline gives CDR1 SQVTM, CDR2 ANQGSEA. CDR3 DNA sequence: TGCAGCATCCAGACAGGAACAAACACCGGGGAGCTGTTTTTT. Translated: CSIQTGTNTGELFF.

This clonotype turned up a few times. The chain is built from TRBV3-1 and TRBJ1-1; D unresolved. Per the germline V gene, CDR1 is LGHDT and CDR2 is YNNKEL (reference sequence). The CDR3 extends over 13 amino acids. The V and J ends lost 1 base and 10 bases respectively, with 13 bases between them. CDR3 nucleotide sequence: TGTGCCAGCAGCCAAGTGACAACCGAGGGAGCTTTCTTT. It translates to CASSQVTTEGAFF.

Here the CDR3 DNA reads TGTGCCAGCAGCCCCTTCACCGAGGGTACGCAGTATTTT. Amino acid sequence: CASSPFTEGTQYF. This rearrangement joins TRBV11-2 to TRBJ2-3, with a possible D match to TRBD2 (5 bases). V lost 5 bases to trimming and J lost 8 bases, with 14 bases between them. CDR3 length: 13 residues. The germline V gene encodes CDR1 SGHAT and CDR2 FQNNGV.

This clonotype has more than one count but fewer than ten. The chain links TRBV6-2 or TRBV6-3 to TRBJ2-5, with unresolved D. Germline CDR1 reads MNHEY; CDR2 reads SVGEGT. V lost 2 bases and J 0 bases, leaving 10 bases between the germline ends. The CDR3 is 15 amino acids. The CDR3 nucleotides read TGTGCCAGCAGTTACGAAGGGTCGTACCAAGAGACCCAGTACTTC. Translation: CASSYEGSYQETQYF.

This clonotype has more than one count but fewer than ten. The CDR3 nucleotides read TGTGCCAGCAGCTTAGCTCTCCGGACTAGCGGGAGACAGTCCTACAATGAGCAGTTCTTC. This gives the protein CASSLALRTSGRQSYNEQFF. The genes are TRBV7-6 and TRBJ2-1; 13 bases line up with TRBD2. CDR3 length: 20 residues. V was clipped by 0 bases and J by 1 base; unmatched bases: 9. Germline-derived CDR1 and CDR2 are SGHVS and FNYEAQ.

In its sample, this clonotype was seen many times. V gene TRBV5-1 combines with J gene TRBJ2-3, with TRBD2 matching 9 bases. Germline V gene lookup returns CDR1 SGHRS and CDR2 YFSETQ. This CDR3 comprises 14 residues. Trimming took 7 bases from V and 5 from J; bases not matched to a gene: 8. DNA for the CDR3: TGCGCCAGCGGCTCGGTAGCGGGAGAAGATACGCAGTATTTT. Protein product: CASGSVAGEDTQYF.

On this clonotype: Mismatch with germline at one junction end may stem from a read error. This sequence joins TRBV7-7 and TRBJ1-4; D unresolved. The CDR3 totals 12 residues. Germline V gene data show CDR1 as SSHAT and CDR2 as FNYEAQ (reference sequence). CDR3 sequence: CASSPDAEKLFF. CDR3 nucleotide sequence: TGTGCTAGCAGCCCCGACGCTGAAAAACTGTTTTTT.

This clonotype turned up a few times. J is TRBJ2-2 and V is TRBV20-1, with no clear D. The CDR3 runs 14 residues. From germline, CDR1 is DFQATT and CDR2 SNEGSKA (reference sequence). V was cut by 3 bases and J by 0 bases, with 8 bases left in between. DNA for the CDR3: TGCAGTGCTAGGGCTCGATCGAACACCGGGGAGCTGTTTTTT. This gives the protein CSARARSNTGELFF.

This clonotype was observed a few times. The CDR3 DNA follows: TGTGCCAGCAGAACGACAGGGAACTCCTACGAGCAGTACTTC. This codes for CASRTTGNSYEQYF. V and J are TRBV27 and TRBJ2-7; 7 nucleotides agree with TRBD1. The CDR3 is 14 residues long. Germline lookup yields CDR1 MNHEY and CDR2 SMNVEV (reference sequence). The V and J ends lost 6 bases and 0 bases, in that order; junction bases with no gene match: 5.

The table lists this clonotype with many counts. V gene TRBV29-1 combines with J gene TRBJ2-2; 9 bases match TRBD1. From germline, CDR1 is SQVTM and CDR2 ANQGSEA. The CDR3 length is 14 residues. Losses at the gene ends were 5 bases for V and 6 bases for J; bases not matched to a gene: 7. CDR3 sequence reads: CSVQIQGAAGELFF. In DNA form, the CDR3 reads TGCAGCGTTCAAATACAGGGGGCGGCCGGGGAGCTGTTTTTT.

The table lists this clonotype with many counts. The chain employs TRBV7-6 and TRBJ2-3, with 7 bases matching TRBD1. The length of the CDR3 is 16 residues. The germline CDR1 and CDR2 sequences are SGHVS and FNYEAQ. The junction had 6 bases not matched to a gene; V was cut back by 3 bases and J by 0 bases. The CDR3 bases are TGTGCCAGCAGCTTGACAGGGTACACTAGCACAGATACGCAGTATTTT. Its translation: CASSLTGYTSTDTQYF.

This clonotype was recorded only once. The chain joins TRBV20-1 to TRBJ2-3, with 15 bases matching TRBD2. This CDR3 has 16 amino acids. V dropped 3 bases and J dropped 4; count of bases not matched to a gene: 5. CDR1 and CDR2 from the germline V gene are DFQATT and SNEGSKA (reference sequence). The CDR3 DNA reads TGCAGTGCTAGTGGTGGACTAGCGGGAGGGTCAGATACGCAGTATTTT. Residues: CSASGGLAGGSDTQYF.

This clonotype has at least ten counts. V gene TRBV12-3 or TRBV12-4 combines with J gene TRBJ2-2; D is uncertain. CDR3 length: 13 residues. V was cut by 4 bases and J by 7 bases, with 10 bases left in between. The CDR3 coding sequence is TGTGCCAGCAGTTGGGTTAGGAACGGGGAGCTGTTTTTT. It specifies CASSWVRNGELFF.

This clonotype was found many times. The chain is built from TRBV20-1 and TRBJ2-1; TRBD2 matches 8 bases. Trimming removed 7 bases from V and 8 bases from J; junction bases left unmatched: 13. In germline, CDR1 is DFQATT, CDR2 SNEGSKA (reference sequence). CDR3 length equals 14 residues. This chain's CDR3 is CSESQRAGGDEQFF. The CDR3 coding sequence is TGCAGTGAGTCCCAGAGGGCGGGAGGAGATGAGCAGTTCTTC.

This clonotype was seen a few times. The J gene is TRBJ2-1, the V gene TRBV6-1; TRBD2 agrees at 10 bases. The CDR3 has 15 residues. The germline V gene has CDR1 MNHNS and CDR2 SASEGT. V trimming: 6 bases; J trimming: 4 bases; junction bases outside the gene matches: 6. CDR3 residues: CASSQLAGIYNEQFF. CDR3 nucleotide sequence: TGTGCCAGCAGCCAACTAGCGGGGATATACAATGAGCAGTTCTTC.

This clonotype was seen ten or more times. The rearrangement joins TRBV29-1 to TRBJ2-1; TRBD1 aligns across 9 bases. V shed 6 bases, J shed 9 bases, and the junction held 9 bases outside the gene matches. Germline CDR1 is SQVTM and CDR2 is ANQGSEA. The CDR3 length is 13 residues. The CDR3 sequence: CSVGGTGRLEQFF. The DNA for the CDR3 is TGCAGCGTGGGGGGGACAGGGCGTCTTGAGCAGTTCTTC.

The chain links TRBV7-2 to TRBJ2-7; D possibly corresponds to TRBD2 (5 bases). V dropped 1 base and J dropped 1 base, with 11 bases sitting between them. Germline loops: CDR1 SGHTA, CDR2 FQGNSA. The length of the CDR3 is 15 residues. The CDR3 DNA reads TGTGCCAGCAGCTTAGACCTCGGAGGATCCTACGAGCAGTACTTC. It codes for CASSLDLGGSYEQYF.

This clonotype was detected ten times or more. This chain links TRBV7-9 with TRBJ2-1; D remains ambiguous. CDR3 length: 14 residues. V dropped 7 bases and J dropped 1 base, with 11 bases sitting between them. CDR1 is SEHNR and CDR2 is FQNEAQ in the germline V gene (reference sequence). The CDR3 coding sequence is TGTGCCAGCACCGGTTCGGCTTCCTACAATGAGCAGTTCTTC. It is translated as CASTGSASYNEQFF.

This CDR3 is CASSPGQGDTDTQYF. The CDR3 DNA reads as TGTGCCAGCAGCCCGGGACAGGGAGACACAGATACGCAGTATTTT. The J gene is TRBJ2-3, the V gene TRBV7-9; 9 bases agree with TRBD1. In germline, CDR1 is SEHNR, CDR2 FQNEAQ (reference sequence). Trimming took 5 bases from V and 2 from J; bases not matched to a gene: 5. The length of the CDR3 is 15 residues.

The rearrangement joins TRBV29-1 to TRBJ1-5; weak D call: TRBD1 (5 bases). V lost 5 bases and J lost 3, with 14 bases in between. This CDR3 comprises 14 residues. The germline CDR1 and CDR2 sequences are SQVTM and ANQGSEA. This chain's CDR3 is CSVQIQGTNQPQHF. The CDR3 DNA reads as TGCAGCGTTCAAATCCAGGGAACCAATCAGCCCCAGCATTTT.

This clonotype appeared many times. This sequence joins TRBV12-3 or TRBV12-4 and TRBJ2-7; TRBD2 agrees at 7 bases. With 1 base clipped from V and 6 bases from J, the junction kept 3 bases outside the gene matches. The CDR3 covers 13 residues. The CDR3 DNA reads as TGTGCCAGCAGTTTAGGGGGCGGGGGCGAGCAGTACTTC. Amino acids: CASSLGGGGEQYF.

This clonotype turned up a few times. At one boundary the junction diverges from the germline segment, which might be a read error. This chain connects TRBV4-1 to TRBJ2-1, with TRBD2 identical over 9 bases. The CDR3 runs to 15 residues. Germline V gene sequence: CDR1 MGHRA, CDR2 YSYEKL. CDR3 nucleotide sequence: TGTGCCAGCAGCCAAGGACTAGCGTCCTACAATGAGCAGTTCTTC. It codes for CASSQGLASYNEQFF.

The chain recombines TRBV20-1 with TRBJ2-2; a weak D match, TRBD2 (6 bases). Trimming left V 0 bases short and J 4 bases short, with 9 bases between. The CDR3 has 14 amino acids. CDR1 and CDR2 (germline): DFQATT, SNEGSKA (reference sequence). Here the CDR3 DNA reads TGCAGTGCTAGAGATTCTAGCGTCACCGGGGAGCTGTTTTTT. Translating gives CSARDSSVTGELFF.

Only one count was recorded for this clonotype. The genes are TRBV28 and TRBJ1-1; D remains unclear. CDR1 and CDR2 from the germline V gene are MDHEN and SYDVKM. V was pared by 3 bases and J by 2 bases, with 7 bases between. CDR3 size: 13 residues. Here the CDR3 DNA reads TGTGCCAGCAGTTTTGTCCTTAACACTGAAGCTTTCTTT. Encoded protein: CASSFVLNTEAFF.

The chain links TRBV12-3 or TRBV12-4 to TRBJ2-1; no firm D call. V was cut by 7 bases and J by 8 bases, with 12 bases left in between. The CDR3 sequence is 12 residues long. DNA for the CDR3: TGTGCCAGCAAGGCGAGAATCGATGAGCAGTTCTTC. Encoded protein: CASKARIDEQFF.

This clonotype came up a few times. CDR3 in amino acids: CASSQQGWGYEQYF. DNA of the CDR3: TGTGCCAGCAGCCAACAGGGTTGGGGCTACGAGCAGTACTTC. The V gene is TRBV4-2, the J gene TRBJ2-7, with D possibly being TRBD1 (5 bases). Germline V gene sequence: CDR1 LGHNA, CDR2 YNFKEQ. The V and J ends lost 2 bases and 3 bases respectively, with 11 bases between them. This CDR3 has 14 amino acids.

The chain links TRBV12-5 to TRBJ2-1, with D perhaps matching TRBD2 (6 bases). Germline CDR1 reads LGHNT; CDR2 reads FRNRAP. The CDR3 loop spans 16 amino acids. Trimming took 0 bases from V and 6 from J, leaving 15 bases between them. The CDR3 here is CASGLVPPGVSNEQFF. Here the CDR3 DNA reads TGTGCTAGTGGTTTGGTACCTCCGGGAGTGAGCAATGAGCAGTTCTTC.

This clonotype appeared a few times. The chain couples TRBV20-1 to TRBJ2-5; the D is unclear. V was shortened by 7 bases and J by 2 bases, with 17 bases between the two germline ends. Germline loops: CDR1 DFQATT, CDR2 SNEGSKA (reference sequence). The CDR3 consists of 14 residues. This CDR3 is CSVVRTNYQETQYF. In nucleotides, the CDR3 is TGCAGTGTCGTACGTACAAATTATCAAGAGACCCAGTACTTC.

The gene calls are TRBV7-2 and TRBJ2-7; D is unclear. Trimming stripped 5 bases from V and 7 bases from J, with 15 bases between. This CDR3 has 13 amino acids. Germline V gives CDR1 SGHTA, CDR2 FQGNSA. CDR3 loop: CASSPQPFREQYF. The CDR3 DNA is TGTGCCAGCAGCCCCCAGCCCTTTCGGGAGCAGTACTTC. The whole variable domain, filled in from reference TRBV7-2 and TRBJ2-7, reads GAGVSQSPSNKVTEKGKDVELRCDPISGHTALYWYRQSLGQGLEFLIYFQGNSAPDKSGLPSDRFSAERTGGSVSTLTIQRTQQEDSAVYLCASSPQPFREQYFGPGTRLTVT.